A selection of T cell receptor beta chains follows, all from one sample in a study of tumor and adjacent non-tumor tissue in lung cancer. Each CDR3 protein gets one entry after TCRdb re-called the multiplex PCR reads with MiXCR. In the table there are approximately 47,000 distinct CDR3 sequences, 64% of which are singletons. Sequences were obtained from distant non-tumor lung tissue. These receptors were collected from a woman aged 65 to 85 with non-small cell lung cancer. Each CDR3 is given with its conserved first and last residue. The D gene is left open where the match is weak.

v_gene	j_gene	d_gene	CDR3aa
TRBV29-1	TRBJ1-2	.	CRVEVAGAGYTF
TRBV11-2	TRBJ2-1	.	CASSLGGTDEQFF
TRBV28	TRBJ2-1	.	CASSFATAEGYNEQFF
TRBV7-8	TRBJ2-7	.	CASSFRDDSYKQYF
TRBV4-2	TRBJ2-2	.	CASSQDWANTGELFF
TRBV6-1	TRBJ1-1	TRBD1	CASRKTGGPDTEAFF
TRBV6-6	TRBJ1-1	.	CASLTGPYTEAIF
TRBV7-2	TRBJ2-1	TRBD2	CASRYLAGGRNEQFF
TRBV28	TRBJ2-3	.	CASSFHVSDTQYF
TRBV7-8	TRBJ2-7	.	CASGFLATEAGEQYF
TRBV7-2	TRBJ2-3	TRBD2	CASSLTSGADTQYF
TRBV10-3	TRBJ2-3	.	CAISAVQTTDTQYF
TRBV20-1	TRBJ2-6	.	CNSQVSGANVLTF
TRBV12-3/TRBV12-4	TRBJ2-7	.	CASSIAAGSSYEQYF
TRBV5-6	TRBJ2-4	TRBD1	CASSWTGENTQYF
TRBV5-1	TRBJ1-4	TRBD1	CASSRDRLNEKLFF
TRBV7-8	TRBJ2-3	.	CANSLRGSTDTQYF
TRBV11-1	TRBJ2-3	.	CASSPHVDTEYF
TRBV10-3	TRBJ2-7	TRBD2	CTISESGASGRNEQYF
TRBV6-5	TRBJ2-7	TRBD1	CAATRQGRIEQYF
TRBV11-1	TRBJ2-3	.	CVSSPHVDMQYF
TRBV6-1	TRBJ1-1	TRBD1	CASNHRGGTEAFF
TRBV6-6	TRBJ1-5	.	CASNADPSQPKHF
TRBV30	TRBJ2-7	TRBD1	CAWSLQGVREQYF
TRBV11-1	TRBJ2-1	.	CVSSPGSVGEQLF
TRBV20-1	TRBJ1-1	.	CSARDPRTAINTDAFF
TRBV14	TRBJ2-2	.	CASSPTLLFGTGELFF
TRBV14	TRBJ1-2	TRBD1	CASRPGGASGYTF
TRBV12-3/TRBV12-4	TRBJ2-2	.	CASSRTGSGYGKLFF
TRBV29-1	TRBJ1-1	.	CSVRELNTEAFF
TRBV7-9	TRBJ2-2	TRBD2	CASSSAGAGELFF
TRBV20-1	TRBJ2-1	TRBD2	CSARPPLGGQSSYNEQFF
TRBV12-3/TRBV12-4	TRBJ1-1	.	CASSLEGGTEAFF
TRBV10-2	TRBJ1-1	.	CASSEWSTLSTEAFF
TRBV20-1	TRBJ2-3	TRBD2	CSADSGESTDTQYF
TRBV5-1	TRBJ2-1	TRBD1	CASSPGTGGAGPGNEQFF
TRBV29-1	TRBJ1-2	TRBD1	CSVITGTDDYTF
TRBV11-3	TRBJ2-7	.	CASSLSLASYEQYF
TRBV25-1	TRBJ2-3	.	CASSFSGDQITQYF
TRBV30	TRBJ1-4	.	CAWRGQEKLFF
TRBV20-1	TRBJ1-1	.	CSARVGVGRGSSNIEAFF
TRBV5-6	TRBJ2-1	.	CVSSSLPGPEFF
TRBV6-5	TRBJ2-3	.	CANSYSGGTHYPDTQYF
TRBV20-1	TRBJ2-5	.	CSDRGRRGSSRETQYF
TRBV5-5	TRBJ1-4	.	CASRQGSNEKLFF
TRBV6-6	TRBJ2-3	TRBD1	CASTKGTGGADTQYF
TRBV12-3/TRBV12-4	TRBJ1-5	.	CTSSLAPGHGQPQHF
TRBV5-6	TRBJ1-2	TRBD1	CASILYDRGLTYGNTF
TRBV6-2/TRBV6-3	TRBJ2-5	TRBD2	CASSYSSSGSETQYF
TRBV20-1	TRBJ2-3	.	CSAPRGGGTTDTQYF
TRBV13	TRBJ2-5	TRBD2	CASSPRQAGSGETQYF